What follows describes a single T cell receptor (beta chain). Its antigen is unidentified. The record originates from a study of T cells in Graves' hyperthyroidism and ophthalmopathy. Whole-study results and caveats: Most thyroid-expanded clonotypes above 0.001 were also found in blood.

The CDR3 is 15 amino acids. Germline CDR1 reads SEHNR; CDR2 reads FQNEAQ (reference sequence). The V segment lost 5 bases and the J segment 3 bases; nucleotides outside the gene matches: 6. Amplified TCR beta CDR3 regions derived from RNA transcripts. HTBI primers were employed in a first-round RT-PCR of the TCR CDR3. TCRdb redid the calling of the multiplex PCR reads with MiXCR, one entry per CDR3 protein. Among around 520,000 distinct CDR3 sequences, 24% were seen once, and the ten largest hold about 11%. Exclusion of patients followed from uncontrolled infection, other autoimmune disease, pregnancy or lactation. An approximately 10 ml volume of fresh peripheral blood provided the PBMCs.

The chain is built from TRBV7-9 and TRBJ2-7, with 11 bases that match TRBD1. The sample taken for sequencing was blood. This TCR came from a woman under 40 with Graves' ophthalmopathy. The CDR3 loop reads CASSQDRGLGYEQYF. Here the CDR3 DNA reads TGTGCCAGCAGCCAGGACAGGGGGCTTGGCTACGAGCAGTACTTC. The whole variable domain, filled in from reference TRBV7-9 and TRBJ2-7, reads DTGVSQNPRHKITKRGQNVTFRCDPISEHNRLYWYRQTLGQGPEFLTYFQNEAQLEKSRLLSDRFSAERPKGSFSTLEIQRTEQGDSAMYLCASSQDRGLGYEQYFGPGTRLTVT.